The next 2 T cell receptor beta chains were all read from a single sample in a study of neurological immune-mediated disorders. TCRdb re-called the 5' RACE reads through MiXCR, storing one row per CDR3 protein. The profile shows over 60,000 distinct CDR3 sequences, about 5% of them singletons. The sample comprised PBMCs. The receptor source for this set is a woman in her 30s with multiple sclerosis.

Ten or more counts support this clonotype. CDR3 DNA: TGTGCCAGCAGGGCAGGGACAGGGGTGGATCAGCCCCAGCATTTT. This gives the protein CASRAGTGVDQPQHF. V gene TRBV6-5 combines with J gene TRBJ1-5; TRBD1 matches 10 bases. J was trimmed by 5 bases and V by 6 bases; bases with no gene match: 7. The V gene's germline CDR1 is MNHEY and CDR2 SVGAGI. This CDR3 has 15 residues.

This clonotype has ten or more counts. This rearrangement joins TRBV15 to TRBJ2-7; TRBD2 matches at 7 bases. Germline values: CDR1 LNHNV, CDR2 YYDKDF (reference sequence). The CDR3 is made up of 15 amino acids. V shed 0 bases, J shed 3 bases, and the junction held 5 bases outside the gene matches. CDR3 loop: CATSRELAGRYEQYF. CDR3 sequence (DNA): TGTGCCACCAGCAGAGAGTTAGCGGGCCGCTACGAGCAGTACTTC.